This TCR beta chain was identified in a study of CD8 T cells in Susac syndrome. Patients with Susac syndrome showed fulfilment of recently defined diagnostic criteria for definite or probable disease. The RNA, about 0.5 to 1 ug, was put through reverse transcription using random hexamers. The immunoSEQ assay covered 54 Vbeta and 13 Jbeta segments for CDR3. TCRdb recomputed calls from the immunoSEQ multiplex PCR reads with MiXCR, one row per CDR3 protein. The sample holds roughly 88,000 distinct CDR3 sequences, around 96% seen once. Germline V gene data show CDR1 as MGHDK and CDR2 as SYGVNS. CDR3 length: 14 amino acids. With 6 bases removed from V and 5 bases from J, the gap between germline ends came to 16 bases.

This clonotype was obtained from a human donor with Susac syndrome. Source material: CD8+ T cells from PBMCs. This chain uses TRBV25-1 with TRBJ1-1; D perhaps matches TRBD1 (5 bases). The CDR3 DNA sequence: TGTGCCAGCAGCCTTAGGGGTGGATTAACTGAAGCTTTCTTT. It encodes CASSLRGGLTEAFF.